This TCR beta chain was identified during a study of blood T cell repertoires in COVID-19. Germline V lookup: CDR1 MNHEY, CDR2 SVGEGT. This CDR3 has 13 amino acids. V was shortened by 5 bases and J by 5 bases, with 10 bases between the two germline ends. Sequencing used immunoSEQ multiplex PCR; TCRdb keeps in-frame clones, though not all of them. The sample yields some 70,000 clones, 79% seen once. Sequencing was performed on peripheral blood. This sequence was found in a woman aged 45-60 years with acute or convalescent COVID-19. The rearrangement joins TRBV6-2 or TRBV6-3 to TRBJ2-1; no definite D call. As DNA, the CDR3 is TGTGCCAGCAGTCCCTACTCACACAATGAGCAGTTCTTC. Amino acids: CASSPYSHNEQFF.